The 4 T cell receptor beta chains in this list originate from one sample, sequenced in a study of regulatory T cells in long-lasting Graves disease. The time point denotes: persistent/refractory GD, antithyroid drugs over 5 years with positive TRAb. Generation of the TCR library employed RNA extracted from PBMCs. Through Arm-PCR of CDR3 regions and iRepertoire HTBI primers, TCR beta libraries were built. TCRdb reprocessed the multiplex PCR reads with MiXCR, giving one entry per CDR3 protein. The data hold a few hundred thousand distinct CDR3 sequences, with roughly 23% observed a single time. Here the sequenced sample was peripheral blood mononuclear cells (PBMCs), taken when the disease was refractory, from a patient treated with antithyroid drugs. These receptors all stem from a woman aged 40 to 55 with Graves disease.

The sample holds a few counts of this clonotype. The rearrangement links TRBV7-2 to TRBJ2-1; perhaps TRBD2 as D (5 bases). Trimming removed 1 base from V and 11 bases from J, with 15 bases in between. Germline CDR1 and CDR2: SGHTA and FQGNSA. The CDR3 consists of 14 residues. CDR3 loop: CASSLEIRGEQQFF. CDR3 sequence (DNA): TGTGCCAGCAGCTTAGAGATCCGGGGAGAACAGCAGTTCTTC.

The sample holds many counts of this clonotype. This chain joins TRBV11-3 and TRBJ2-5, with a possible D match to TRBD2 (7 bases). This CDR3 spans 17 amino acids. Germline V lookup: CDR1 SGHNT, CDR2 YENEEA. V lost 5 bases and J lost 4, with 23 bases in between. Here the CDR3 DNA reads TGTGCCAGCAGCCCCTCCTCGGGGGGCAGTGTCGCAGAGACCCAGTACTTC. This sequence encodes CASSPSSGGSVAETQYF.

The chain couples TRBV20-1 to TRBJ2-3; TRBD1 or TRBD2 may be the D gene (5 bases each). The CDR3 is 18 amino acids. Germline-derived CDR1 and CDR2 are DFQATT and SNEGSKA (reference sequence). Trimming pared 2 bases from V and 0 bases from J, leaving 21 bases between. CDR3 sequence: CSARSGISGSSSTDTQYF. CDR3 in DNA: TGCAGTGCTAGATCAGGGATCTCGGGATCCTCTAGCACAGATACGCAGTATTTT.

This CDR3 reads CASSLELAGGPYWETQYF. CDR3 DNA: TGTGCCAGCAGCTTAGAACTAGCGGGAGGGCCGTATTGGGAGACCCAGTACTTC. The chain has TRBV7-9 and TRBJ2-5; 13 positions match TRBD2. Germline V lookup: CDR1 SEHNR, CDR2 FQNEAQ (reference sequence). V lost 1 base to trimming and J lost 5 bases; unmatched junction nucleotides: 10. The CDR3 covers 18 residues. The entire variable domain, with the rest obtained from reference TRBV7-9 and TRBJ2-5, is as follows: DTGVSQNPRHKITKRGQNVTFRCDPISEHNRLYWYRQTLGQGPEFLTYFQNEAQLEKSRLLSDRFSAERPKGSFSTLEIQRTEQGDSAMYLCASSLELAGGPYWETQYFGPGTRLLVL.